This T cell receptor beta chain was profiled in a study of beta chain features in type 1 diabetes (dated 2018 in TCRdb). With respect to the entire study: Patients and healthy donors did not differ in mean age, gender distribution, total cell number or subset yield. A total of about 100,000,000 sorted cells were examined across all samples, and RNA yield correlated strongly with the number of cells per subset. The study compared the TCRB repertoires of sorted circulating CD4+ T cell subsets in recently diagnosed type 1 diabetes patients with those in matched healthy donors. Regulatory and stem cell-like memory subsets were isolated from only 8 patients and about 8 healthy donors, whereas naive and central memory subsets came from all 28 donors.

The entire amount of isolated RNA was reverse transcribed using the High Capacity cDNA Reverse Transcription Kit, so the sequenced TCRB transcripts were expressed ones. Deep immunoSEQ sequencing was applied to naive, central memory and regulatory T cell samples, giving an average of approximately 4 million total reads per sample. Sorted cells were lysed in RLT buffer, and RNA was extracted using DNase-treated RNeasy Micro or Mini kits according to cell number. Each cell subset was processed on its own to prevent cross-contamination, while patient and healthy donor samples were processed together. The immunoSEQ multiplex PCR was used to amplify TCRB sequences from cDNA, generating 87-bp fragments that spanned the CDR3 region. Sequencing of the amplicons was performed on the Illumina HiSeq platform. The paper's processing steps were these. PCR bias was computationally corrected using synthetic template baselines, reads within Hamming distance 2 were collapsed, and singletons that could not be merged were discarded. Reads were aligned against IMGT to assign V, D and J genes, CDR3 length and insertions or deletions at six rearrangement sites. Within each subset, clonotype counts were normalized to the number of sorted cells before true diversity and Gini coefficients were calculated with the tcR R package. The overlap coefficient, calculated on TCRB nucleotide sequences, was used to measure repertoire sharing. Out-of-frame TCRB sequences from naive cells were analyzed to stand in for the pre-selection repertoire. The table was pulled from immuneACCESS by TCRdb, which kept in-frame rearrangements only. Such tables lose some clones; where checked, under half of the loss comes from unresolved V genes, and the rest has no known cause. That table supplies the V and J calls and clone size; D and trimming were determined from the DNA. Counted in this sample were around 430,000 clones; over 25% of them appeared once. The ten largest account for around 0.065% of the sample.

From each donor, a single peripheral blood sample of about 116 mL on average was drawn into heparinised tubes. A BD FACSAria II and a panel including CD45RO, CCR7, CD25, CD127, CD95 and CD27 were used to sort naive, central memory, regulatory and stem cell-like memory CD4+ T cells. All sorted populations exceeded 95% purity. PBMCs were isolated right away by Lymphoprep density gradient centrifugation and were stained directly, without culture. To minimize batch effects, samples were stained and sorted in pairs, one healthy donor with one patient per experiment. In the case of this clone: This receptor's antigen is unknown. Base qualities are missing; no much larger clone stands one base away.

Taken from cysteine to phenylalanine, the CDR3 has 11 residues. The retained sequence is limited to the CDR3, 33 bases, with the frame set at the first base. The germline V gene (reference sequence) yields MNHNY for CDR1 and SVGAGI for CDR2. V is pared back by 0 bases and J by 10 bases, with 6 bases lying between the germline termini. Results and caveats for the whole study, not just this receptor: A moderate but significant shortening of TCRB CDR3 length was observed in type 1 diabetes patients in all four CD4+ subsets. At VDJ recombination sites, type 1 diabetes patients had fewer insertions and more deleted nucleotides, which implies abnormalities in thymic rearrangement. HLA sub-analyses involved small numbers of individuals, so any influence of HLA type on TCRB rearrangement remained unresolved. PCR might favor shorter templates, but patient and control samples were amplified and corrected together, so any skew would affect both groups equally. Because cDNA was sequenced instead of genomic DNA, highly expressing activated cells could be over-represented, though the groups showed no difference in activation or CD3 levels. The naive, central memory and regulatory TCRB repertoires appeared to resemble one another more closely among patients than among healthy donors.

The sequence links TRBV6-6 to TRBJ1-2; no D gene call is confident. The TCR originated in a man between 18 and 35 years old in good health. Sequences were obtained from naive CD4+ T cells from blood. Read against the paper, the sample's cell subset or site label means: true naive CD4+ T cells. The nucleotides are TGTGCCAGCAGTTACTCGATCACCTACACCTTC. It specifies CASSYSITYTF.